These T cell receptor beta chains were read from a single sample in a study of T cell changes during pregnancy in multiple sclerosis. Produced via immunoSEQ multiplex PCR; TCRdb's table is partial and in-frame only. The sample lists roughly 90,000 clones; 90% to 95% were seen once. The sequenced sample was peripheral blood, obtained in the third trimester of pregnancy. These receptors all come from a female donor with multiple sclerosis, enrolled in a pregnancy study. CDR3s include the opening cysteine and the closing phenylalanine or tryptophan. The D gene is left open where the match is weak. Clone size appears in some rows only: once, few, many, or a class for an expanded clone.

size: .
V: TRBV14
J: TRBJ2-7
D: .
DNA: TGTGCCAGCAGCCAAGGAGGGGGCGGGAACGAGCAGTACTTC
CDR3: CASSQGGGGNEQYF

size: .
V: TRBV29-1
J: TRBJ2-3
D: TRBD1
DNA: TGCAGCGTGGGGACAGGGAACACAGATACGCAGTATTTT
CDR3: CSVGTGNTDTQYF

size: .
V: TRBV4-3
J: TRBJ1-4
D: .
DNA: TGCGCCAGCAGCCCGCAGGGGCTGAATGAAAAACTGTTTTTT
CDR3: CASSPQGLNEKLFF

size: .
V: TRBV7-8
J: TRBJ2-7
D: TRBD2
DNA: TGTGCCAGCAGCCTTAAGCGGGGGTTAGGCTACGAGCAGTACTTC
CDR3: CASSLKRGLGYEQYF

size: .
V: TRBV5-8
J: TRBJ2-7
D: TRBD1
DNA: TGTGCCAGCAGCTTGGGGGGGACAGGGATCCCCTACGAGCAGTACTTC
CDR3: CASSLGGTGIPYEQYF

size: .
V: TRBV2
J: TRBJ1-4
D: .
DNA: TGTGCCACCAGAGGGGGTGGCGGGCATGAAAAACTGTTTTTT
CDR3: CATRGGGGHEKLFF

size: .
V: TRBV5-1
J: TRBJ1-1
D: .
DNA: TGCGCCAGCAGCTTGGGGGCTTTTCGGGGTGAAGCTTTCTTT
CDR3: CASSLGAFRGEAFF

size: few
V: TRBV28
J: TRBJ2-7
D: TRBD1
DNA: TGTGCCAGCAGTTCACGACAGGGAGTTGCCTACGAGCAGTACTTC
CDR3: CASSSRQGVAYEQYF

size: .
V: TRBV27
J: TRBJ2-1
D: TRBD2
DNA: TGTGCCAGCACCGGGGGGAATGAGCAGTTCTTC
CDR3: CASTGGNEQFF

size: .
V: TRBV11-2
J: TRBJ2-7
D: TRBD1
DNA: TGTGCCAGCAGCTTGGTCGGACAGGGGGCCCACGAGCAGTACTTC
CDR3: CASSLVGQGAHEQYF

size: .
V: TRBV27
J: TRBJ1-1
D: .
DNA: TGTGCCAGCATGGCACAGTGGAACACTGAAGCTTTCTTT
CDR3: CASMAQWNTEAFF

size: .
V: TRBV19
J: TRBJ2-1
D: TRBD2
DNA: TGTGCCAGTAGCGAGGGGCTAGCGGGAGTTACTGAGCAGTTCTTC
CDR3: CASSEGLAGVTEQFF

size: .
V: TRBV5-8
J: TRBJ2-5
D: TRBD1
DNA: TGTGCCAGCAGCCGAAGGACAGGGAGCCAAGAGACCCAGTACTTC
CDR3: CASSRRTGSQETQYF

size: .
V: TRBV9
J: TRBJ2-3
D: TRBD2
DNA: TGTGCCAGCAGCGTAGCTAGCGGGAGGGCCAGGGCAGATACGCAGTATTTT
CDR3: CASSVASGRARADTQYF

size: .
V: TRBV9
J: TRBJ1-3
D: .
DNA: TGTGCCAGCAGCCCCATGGGGGGCTCTGGAAACACCATATATTTT
CDR3: CASSPMGGSGNTIYF

size: .
V: TRBV7-3
J: TRBJ2-1
D: TRBD2
DNA: TGTGCCAGCAGCTTTGAGTCTAGCGGGAACAATGAGCAGTTCTTC
CDR3: CASSFESSGNNEQFF

size: .
V: TRBV7-9
J: TRBJ2-7
D: .
DNA: TGTGCCAGCAGCGCACCGACACTAGCGAGGGGGGTCTACGAGCAGTACTTC
CDR3: CASSAPTLARGVYEQYF

size: .
V: TRBV6-1
J: TRBJ2-7
D: TRBD2
DNA: TGTGCCAGCAGTGAAGGAGTTGGCGGGAGCTACGAGCAGTACTTC
CDR3: CASSEGVGGSYEQYF

size: once
V: TRBV19
J: TRBJ2-4
D: .
DNA: TGTGCCAGTAGTATAGATCCGTCCCCCAAAAACATTCAGTACTTC
CDR3: CASSIDPSPKNIQYF

size: .
V: TRBV27
J: TRBJ2-7
D: TRBD1
DNA: TGTGCCAGCAGGTCACCGGGACAGGGGACCTACGAGCAGTACTTC
CDR3: CASRSPGQGTYEQYF